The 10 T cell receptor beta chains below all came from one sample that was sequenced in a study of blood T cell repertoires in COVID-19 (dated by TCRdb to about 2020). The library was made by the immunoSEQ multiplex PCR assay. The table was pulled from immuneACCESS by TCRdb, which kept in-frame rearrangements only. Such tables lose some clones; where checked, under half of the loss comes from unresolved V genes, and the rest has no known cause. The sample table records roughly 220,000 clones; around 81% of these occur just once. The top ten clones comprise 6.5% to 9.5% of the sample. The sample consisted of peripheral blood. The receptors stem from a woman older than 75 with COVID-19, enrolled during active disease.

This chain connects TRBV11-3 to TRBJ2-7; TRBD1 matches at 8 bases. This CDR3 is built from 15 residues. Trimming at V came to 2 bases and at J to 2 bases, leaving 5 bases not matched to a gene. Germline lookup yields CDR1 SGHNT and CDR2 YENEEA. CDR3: CASSLSGTGPYEQYF. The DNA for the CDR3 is TGTGCCAGCAGCTTATCCGGGACAGGCCCCTACGAGCAGTACTTC.

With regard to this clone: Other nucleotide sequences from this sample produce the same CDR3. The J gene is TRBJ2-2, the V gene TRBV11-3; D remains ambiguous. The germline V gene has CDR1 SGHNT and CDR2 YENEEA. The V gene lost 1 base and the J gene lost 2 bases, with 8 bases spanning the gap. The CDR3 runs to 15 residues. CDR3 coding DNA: TGTGCCAGCAGCTTAGGAGGCACCAACACCGGGGAGCTGTTTTTT. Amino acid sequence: CASSLGGTNTGELFF.

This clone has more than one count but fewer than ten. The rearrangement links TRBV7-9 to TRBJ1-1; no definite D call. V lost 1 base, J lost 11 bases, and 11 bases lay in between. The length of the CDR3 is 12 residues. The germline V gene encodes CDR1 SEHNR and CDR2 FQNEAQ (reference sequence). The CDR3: CASSLGRNTAFF. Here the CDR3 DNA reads TGTGCCAGCAGCTTAGGGCGGAATACGGCTTTCTTT.

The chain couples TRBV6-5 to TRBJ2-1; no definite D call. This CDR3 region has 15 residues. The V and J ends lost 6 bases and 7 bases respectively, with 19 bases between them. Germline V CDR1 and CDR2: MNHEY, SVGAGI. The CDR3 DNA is TGTGCCAGCAGCCTTACTCCCTTACGCACTAATGAGCAGTTCTTC. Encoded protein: CASSLTPLRTNEQFF.

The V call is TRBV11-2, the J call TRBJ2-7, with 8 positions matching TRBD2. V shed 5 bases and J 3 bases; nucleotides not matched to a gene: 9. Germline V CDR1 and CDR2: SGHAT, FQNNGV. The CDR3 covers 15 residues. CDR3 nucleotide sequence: TGTGCCAGCAGCAAATTGGGACTAGGGTACTACGAGCAGTACTTC. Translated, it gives CASSKLGLGYYEQYF.

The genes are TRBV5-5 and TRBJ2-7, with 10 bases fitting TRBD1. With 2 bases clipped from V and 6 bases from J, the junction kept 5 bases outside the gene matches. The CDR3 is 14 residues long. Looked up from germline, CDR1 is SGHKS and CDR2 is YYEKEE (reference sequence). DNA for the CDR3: TGTGCCAGCAGCTTCCGGGACAGGGGCCTCGAGCAGTACTTC. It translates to CASSFRDRGLEQYF.

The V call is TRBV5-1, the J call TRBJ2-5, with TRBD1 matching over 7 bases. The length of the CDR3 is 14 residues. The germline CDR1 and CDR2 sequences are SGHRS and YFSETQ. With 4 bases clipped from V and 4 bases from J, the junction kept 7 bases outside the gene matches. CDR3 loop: CASSLDRVRETQYF. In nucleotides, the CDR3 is TGCGCCAGCAGCCTTGACAGGGTTCGAGAGACCCAGTACTTC.

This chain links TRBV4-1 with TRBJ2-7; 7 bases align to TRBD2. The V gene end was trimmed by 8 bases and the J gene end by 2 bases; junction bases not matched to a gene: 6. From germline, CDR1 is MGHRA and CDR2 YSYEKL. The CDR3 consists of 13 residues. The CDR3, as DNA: TGCGCCAGCTCTAGCGGCCCACCCTACGAGCAGTACTTC. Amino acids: CASSSGPPYEQYF.

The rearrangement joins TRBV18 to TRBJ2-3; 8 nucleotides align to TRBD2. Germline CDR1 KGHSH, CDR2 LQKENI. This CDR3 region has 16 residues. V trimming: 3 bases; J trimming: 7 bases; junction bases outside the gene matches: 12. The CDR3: CASSPALAGLTNTQYF. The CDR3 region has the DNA TGTGCCAGCTCACCCGCCCTAGCGGGCCTCACGAATACGCAGTATTTT.

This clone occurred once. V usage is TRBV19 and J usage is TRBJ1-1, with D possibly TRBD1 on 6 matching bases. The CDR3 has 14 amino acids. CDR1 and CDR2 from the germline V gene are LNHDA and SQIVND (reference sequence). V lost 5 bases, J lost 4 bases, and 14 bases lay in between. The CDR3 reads CASSPPRDTTEAFF. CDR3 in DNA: TGTGCCAGTAGTCCCCCCCGGGACACCACTGAAGCTTTCTTT.